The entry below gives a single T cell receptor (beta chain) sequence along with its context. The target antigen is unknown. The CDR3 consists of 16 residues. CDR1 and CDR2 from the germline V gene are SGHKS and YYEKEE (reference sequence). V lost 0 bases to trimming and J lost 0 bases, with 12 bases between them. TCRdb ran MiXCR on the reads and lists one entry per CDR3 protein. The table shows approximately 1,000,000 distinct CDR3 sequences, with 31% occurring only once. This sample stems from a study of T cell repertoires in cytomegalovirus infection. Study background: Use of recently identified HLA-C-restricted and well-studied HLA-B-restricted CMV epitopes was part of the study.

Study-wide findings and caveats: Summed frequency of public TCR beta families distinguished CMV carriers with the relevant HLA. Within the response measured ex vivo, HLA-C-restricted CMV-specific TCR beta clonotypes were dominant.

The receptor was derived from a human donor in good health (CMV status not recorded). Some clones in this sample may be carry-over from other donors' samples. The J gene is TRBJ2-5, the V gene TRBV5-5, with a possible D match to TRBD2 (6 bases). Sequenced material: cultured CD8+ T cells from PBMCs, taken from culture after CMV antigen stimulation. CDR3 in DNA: TGTGCCAGCAGCTTGGTTGGAGGGAACTACCAAGAGACCCAGTACTTC. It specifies CASSLVGGNYQETQYF. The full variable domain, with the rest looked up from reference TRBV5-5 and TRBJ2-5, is DAGVTQSPTHLIKTRGQQVTLRCSPISGHKSVSWYQQVLGQGPQFIFQYYEKEERGRGNFPDRFSARQFPNYSSELNVNALLLGDSALYLCASSLVGGNYQETQYFGPGTRLLVL.